The present T cell receptor beta chain was sequenced within a study of read filtering for tumor transcriptome and immune sequencing. Overall study: Mean patient age was roughly 66 years, range about 45 to 90; some 17 male, around 15 female. The study's findings and limits: Without single-read clonotypes, shared clonotype proportions correlated more between IR-seq and RNA-seq. This fraction held mixed bone marrow immune cells after CD138-negative sorting.

Bone marrow was sampled from every patient at the time of active disease. As for this clonotype: Its antigen is undetermined.

This library used roughly 0.4 ug RNA and molecular barcoded adaptors spanning alpha/delta and beta/gamma chains. TCRdb reanalysed the reads using MiXCR and keeps one entry per CDR3 protein. The table lists about 27,000 distinct CDR3 sequences, under 15% of them singletons. The CDR3 runs to 16 residues. CDR1 and CDR2 (germline): DFQATT, SNEGSKA (reference sequence). Trimming removed 4 bases at V and 2 bases at J, with 19 bases between. Material: a population of CD138-negative cells sorted from bone marrow. The sequence derives from a donor at least 40 years old with multiple myeloma. This chain connects TRBV20-1 to TRBJ2-3; the D is unclear. The CDR3 loop is CSAIDRFWVNTDTQYF. The DNA of the CDR3 is TGCAGTGCTATAGATAGATTTTGGGTTAACACAGATACGCAGTATTTT.